Below, 16 T cell receptor beta chains from the same sample are listed, as sequenced in a study of blood T cell repertoires in COVID-19. The data were produced by immunoSEQ multiplex PCR, yet TCRdb's version contains in-frame clones alone and is incomplete. Here the sample spans over 450,000 clones, about 89% being singletons. Material: peripheral blood. These receptor sequences come from a woman aged 50 to 60 with COVID-19, enrolled during active disease.

The chain employs TRBV29-1 and TRBJ1-2; the match to TRBD1 covers 7 bases. The germline gives CDR1 SQVTM, CDR2 ANQGSEA. Losses at the gene ends were 7 bases for V and 8 bases for J; bases not matched to a gene: 7. The CDR3 totals 11 residues. CDR3 sequence (DNA): TGCAGCGCCGACAGGGCTCGGGGCTACACCTTC. Its translation is CSADRARGYTF.

The rearrangement links TRBV2 to TRBJ1-1, with 8 bases that match TRBD1. CDR3 size: 14 residues. CDR1 and CDR2 (germline): SNHLY, FYNNEI. V lost 5 bases, J lost 3 bases, and 5 bases stayed unmatched. In DNA, the CDR3 is TGTGCCAGCAGTTCCGACAGGGGTGACACTGAAGCTTTCTTT. Translating gives CASSSDRGDTEAFF. The full variable domain, completed using reference TRBV2 and TRBJ1-1, is EPEVTQTPSHQVTQMGQEVILRCVPISNHLYFYWYRQILGQKVEFLVSFYNNEISEKSEIFDDQFSVERPDGSNFTLKIRSTKLEDSAMYFCASSSDRGDTEAFFGQGTRLTVV.

The rearrangement links TRBV3-1 (or the pseudogene TRBV3-2) to TRBJ1-1; D may be TRBD1 (5 bases). In germline, CDR1 is LGHDT, CDR2 YNNKEL (reference sequence). This CDR3 has 13 residues. V dropped 3 bases and J dropped 14 bases, with 19 bases sitting between them. CDR3 sequence reads: CASSHQGTLRLFF. CDR3 coding DNA: TGTGCCAGCAGCCATCAAGGGACTCTAAGATTATTCTTT.

The chain uses TRBV2 and TRBJ2-5, with 7 nucleotides matching TRBD1. The CDR3 is 15 amino acids. Unmatched junction bases numbered 11, after V lost 8 bases and J lost 2 bases. Germline V CDR1 and CDR2: SNHLY, FYNNEI. The CDR3 spells CASDVQGQSQETQYF. In nucleotides, the CDR3 is TGTGCCAGCGACGTACAGGGGCAGTCACAAGAGACCCAGTACTTC.

This sequence joins TRBV9 and TRBJ2-3; TRBD2 matches at 8 bases. V dropped 1 base and J dropped 0; count of bases not matched to a gene: 4. The CDR3 spans 16 residues. Germline CDR1 is SGDLS and CDR2 is YYNGEE. The chain's CDR3 is CASSVSGLGSTDTQYF. CDR3 DNA sequence: TGTGCCAGCAGCGTATCGGGACTAGGTAGCACAGATACGCAGTATTTT.

As to this clone: The junction and the germline gene differ at one end; a read error may be behind it. This chain uses TRBV7-2 with TRBJ1-2, with a tentative D call TRBD1 (5 bases). Germline assignment: CDR1 SGHTA and CDR2 FQGNSA. The length of the CDR3 is 13 residues. The DNA for the CDR3 is TGTGCCAGCAGCTTAGACAGGTCCCGGGGGGAAGACTTC. This sequence encodes CASSLDRSRGEDF. Drawing the rest from reference TRBV7-2 and TRBJ1-2, the complete variable domain is GAGVSQSPSNKVTEKGKDVELRCDPISGHTALYWYRQSLGQGLEFLIYFQGNSAPDKSGLPSDRFSAERTGGSVSTLTIQRTQQEDSAVYLCASSLDRSRGEDFGSGTRLTVV.

The V gene is TRBV9, the J gene TRBJ2-3; 11 nucleotides match TRBD2. Germline V gives CDR1 SGDLS, CDR2 YYNGEE. The CDR3 contains 16 residues. V dropped 2 bases and J dropped 4; count of bases not matched to a gene: 6. The DNA of the CDR3 is TGTGCCAGCAGCGTGGTAGCGGGGGGGAGCCCAGATACGCAGTATTTT. This codes for CASSVVAGGSPDTQYF.

The J gene is TRBJ1-6, the V gene TRBV2; TRBD1 aligns across 10 bases. Germline CDR1 and CDR2: SNHLY and FYNNEI. The CDR3 spans 14 residues. V was pared by 10 bases and J by 9 bases, with 9 bases of the junction left unmatched. In DNA form, the CDR3 reads TGTGCCATTGGGGGGGGACAGGGGATTTCACCCCTCCACTTT. It translates to CAIGGGQGISPLHF.

This chain connects TRBV18 to TRBJ2-3; D might be TRBD1 (7 bases). Germline V CDR1 and CDR2: KGHSH, LQKENI. The CDR3 is 12 residues long. Trimming shortened V by 4 bases and J by 8 bases, and 10 bases separated the two germline ends. The CDR3 is CASSLQGGTQYF. The CDR3 coding sequence is TGTGCCAGCTCACTCCAGGGGGGTACGCAGTATTTT.

The chain links TRBV6-5 to TRBJ1-2; no clear D gene. Trimming pared 2 bases from V and 8 bases from J, leaving 12 bases between. CDR3 length: 13 residues. CDR1 MNHEY and CDR2 SVGAGI come from the germline V gene. This CDR3 reads CASSYGHYGGYTF. The CDR3 DNA sequence: TGTGCCAGCAGTTACGGCCACTACGGGGGCTACACCTTC.

The V and J genes are TRBV9 and TRBJ1-6; D is possibly TRBD1 (5 bases). CDR3 length equals 15 residues. CDR1 SGDLS and CDR2 YYNGEE come from the germline V gene. Trimming left V 3 bases short and J 13 bases short, with 20 bases between. The CDR3 here is CASSGGWAGMAPLHF. CDR3 in DNA: TGTGCCAGCAGCGGAGGATGGGCAGGGATGGCCCCCCTCCACTTT.

The gene calls are TRBV2 and TRBJ2-3; a weak D match, TRBD1 (5 bases). The length of the CDR3 is 15 residues. The germline V gene has CDR1 SNHLY and CDR2 FYNNEI. Trimming took off 3 bases at V and 6 bases at J, with 16 bases between the two ends. CDR3 in amino acids: CASSEARQGWDTQYF. DNA of the CDR3: TGTGCCAGCAGTGAGGCCCGGCAGGGCTGGGATACGCAGTATTTT.

The table lists this clone with a count of one. This chain connects TRBV20-1 to TRBJ2-4; D is undetermined. V was pared by 3 bases and J by 5 bases, with 5 bases between. Per the germline V gene, CDR1 is DFQATT and CDR2 is SNEGSKA (reference sequence). This CDR3 contains 11 residues. CDR3 protein: CSASPENIQYF. CDR3 sequence (DNA): TGCAGTGCTAGTCCAGAAAACATTCAGTACTTC.

The V call is TRBV6-6, the J call TRBJ2-1; the match to TRBD1 covers 10 bases. The germline gives CDR1 MNHNY, CDR2 SVGAGI (reference sequence). The CDR3 contains 16 residues. Unmatched junction bases numbered 8, after V lost 2 bases and J lost 7 bases. The CDR3 sequence: CASSYGGRQGANEQFF. CDR3 DNA: TGTGCCAGCAGTTACGGGGGGCGACAGGGGGCGAATGAGCAGTTCTTC.

This chain joins TRBV5-1 and TRBJ1-3; the match to TRBD1 covers 7 bases. The CDR3 contains 15 residues. J lost 16 bases, V lost 4 bases, and 20 bases had no gene match. Germline CDR1 and CDR2: SGHRS and YFSETQ. The CDR3 sequence: CASSTRPGTDSQGYF. The CDR3 DNA is TGCGCCAGCAGCACCAGACCCGGGACAGACTCTCAAGGGTATTTT.

V gene TRBV24-1 combines with J gene TRBJ2-5; 8 bases match TRBD1. V was clipped by 2 bases and J by 5 bases; unmatched bases: 3. The CDR3 is 14 residues long. CDR1 KGHDR and CDR2 SFDVKD come from the germline V gene. CDR3 sequence (DNA): TGTGCCACCAGTGATTGGGGACAGGCGGAGACCCAGTACTTC. Protein: CATSDWGQAETQYF.